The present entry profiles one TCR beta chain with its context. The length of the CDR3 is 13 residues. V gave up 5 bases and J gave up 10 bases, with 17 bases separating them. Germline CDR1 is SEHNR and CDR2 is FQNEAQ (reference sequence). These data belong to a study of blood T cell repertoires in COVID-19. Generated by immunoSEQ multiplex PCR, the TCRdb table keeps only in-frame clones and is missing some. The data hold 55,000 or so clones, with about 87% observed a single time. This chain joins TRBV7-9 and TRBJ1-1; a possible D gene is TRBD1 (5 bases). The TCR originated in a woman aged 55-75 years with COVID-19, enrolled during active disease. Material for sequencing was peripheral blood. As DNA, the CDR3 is TGTGCCAGCAGCCAACCGGGGGTCGGGGGAGCTTTCTTT. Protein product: CASSQPGVGGAFF.